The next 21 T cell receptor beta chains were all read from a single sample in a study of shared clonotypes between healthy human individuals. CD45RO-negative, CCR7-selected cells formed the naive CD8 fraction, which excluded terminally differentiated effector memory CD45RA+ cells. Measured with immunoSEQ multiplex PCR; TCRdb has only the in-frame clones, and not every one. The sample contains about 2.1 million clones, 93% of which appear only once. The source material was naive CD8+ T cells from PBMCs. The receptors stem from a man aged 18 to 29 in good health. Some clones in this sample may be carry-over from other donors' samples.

CDR3 nucleotide sequence: TGTGCCAGCAGCCTCATCTCTACCAATGAGCAGTTCTTC. Its protein is CASSLISTNEQFF. The gene calls are TRBV11-1 and TRBJ2-1; D unresolved. The V end lost 5 bases, the J end lost 6 bases, and 11 bases lay between the germline ends. This CDR3 has 13 amino acids. Germline V lookup: CDR1 SGHAT, CDR2 FQDESV (reference sequence).

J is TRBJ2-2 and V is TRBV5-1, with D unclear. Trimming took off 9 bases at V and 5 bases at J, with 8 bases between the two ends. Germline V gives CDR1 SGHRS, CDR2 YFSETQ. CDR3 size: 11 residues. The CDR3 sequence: CATRATGELFF. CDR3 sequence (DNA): TGCGCCACCCGGGCTACCGGGGAGCTGTTTTTT. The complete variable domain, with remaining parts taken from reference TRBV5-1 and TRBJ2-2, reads KAGVTQTPRYLIKTRGQQVTLSCSPISGHRSVSWYQQTPGQGLQFLFEYFSETQRNKGNFPGRFSGRQFSNSRSEMNVSTLELGDSALYLCATRATGELFFGEGSRLTVL.

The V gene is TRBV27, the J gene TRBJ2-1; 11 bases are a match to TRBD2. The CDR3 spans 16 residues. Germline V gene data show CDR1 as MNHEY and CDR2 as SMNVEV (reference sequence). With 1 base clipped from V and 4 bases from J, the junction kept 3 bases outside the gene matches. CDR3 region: CASSLWGLAVYNEQFF. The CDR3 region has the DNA TGTGCCAGCAGTTTATGGGGACTAGCGGTTTACAATGAGCAGTTCTTC.

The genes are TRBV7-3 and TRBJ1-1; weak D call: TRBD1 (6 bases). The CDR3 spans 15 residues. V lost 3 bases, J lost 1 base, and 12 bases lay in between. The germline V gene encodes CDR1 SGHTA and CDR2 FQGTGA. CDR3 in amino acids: CASSLGGGPNTEAFF. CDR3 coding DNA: TGTGCCAGCAGCTTGGGCGGGGGCCCGAACACTGAAGCTTTCTTT.

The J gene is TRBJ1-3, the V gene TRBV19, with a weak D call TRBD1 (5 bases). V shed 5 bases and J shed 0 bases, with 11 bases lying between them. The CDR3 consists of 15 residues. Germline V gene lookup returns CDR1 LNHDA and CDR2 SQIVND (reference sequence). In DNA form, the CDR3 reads TGTGCCAGTAGTCCGGGACTGTACTCTGGAAACACCATATATTTT. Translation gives CASSPGLYSGNTIYF. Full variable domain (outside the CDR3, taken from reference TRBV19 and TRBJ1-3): DGGITQSPKYLFRKEGQNVTLSCEQNLNHDAMYWYRQDPGQGLRLIYYSQIVNDFQKGDIAEGYSVSREKKESFPLTVTSAQKNPTAFYLCASSPGLYSGNTIYFGEGSWLTVV.

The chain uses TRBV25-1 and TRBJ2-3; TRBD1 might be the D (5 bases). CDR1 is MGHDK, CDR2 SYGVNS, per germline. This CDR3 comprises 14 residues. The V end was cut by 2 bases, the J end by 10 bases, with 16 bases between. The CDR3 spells CASSEVGTGLAQYF. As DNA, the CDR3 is TGTGCCAGCAGTGAAGTGGGAACAGGTTTGGCGCAGTATTTT.

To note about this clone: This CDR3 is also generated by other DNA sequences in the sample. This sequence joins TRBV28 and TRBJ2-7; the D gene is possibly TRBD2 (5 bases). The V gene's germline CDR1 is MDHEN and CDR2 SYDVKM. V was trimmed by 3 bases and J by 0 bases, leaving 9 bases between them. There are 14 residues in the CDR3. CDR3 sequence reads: CASSLTGSSYEQYF. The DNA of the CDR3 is TGTGCCAGCAGTTTGACGGGAAGCTCCTACGAGCAGTACTTC.

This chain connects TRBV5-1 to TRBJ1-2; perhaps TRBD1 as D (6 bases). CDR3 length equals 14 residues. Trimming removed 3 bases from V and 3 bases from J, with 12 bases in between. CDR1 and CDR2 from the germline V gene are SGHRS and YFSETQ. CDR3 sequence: CASSYRTVDYGYTF. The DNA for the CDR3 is TGCGCCAGCAGCTACCGGACAGTCGACTATGGCTACACCTTC.

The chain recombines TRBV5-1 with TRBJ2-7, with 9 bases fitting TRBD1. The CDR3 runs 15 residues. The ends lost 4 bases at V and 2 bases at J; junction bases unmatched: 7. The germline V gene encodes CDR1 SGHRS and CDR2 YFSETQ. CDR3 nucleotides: TGCGCCAGCAGCCCCGGGACAGGGCACCCCTACGAGCAGTACTTC. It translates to CASSPGTGHPYEQYF. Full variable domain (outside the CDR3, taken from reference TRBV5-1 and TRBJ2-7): KAGVTQTPRYLIKTRGQQVTLSCSPISGHRSVSWYQQTPGQGLQFLFEYFSETQRNKGNFPGRFSGRQFSNSRSEMNVSTLELGDSALYLCASSPGTGHPYEQYFGPGTRLTVT.

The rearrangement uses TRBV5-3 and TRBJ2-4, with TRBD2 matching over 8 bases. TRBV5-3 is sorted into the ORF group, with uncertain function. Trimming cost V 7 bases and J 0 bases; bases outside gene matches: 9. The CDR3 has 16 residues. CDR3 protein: CARQAGGILAKNIQYF. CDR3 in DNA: TGTGCCAGACAGGCGGGAGGTATACTAGCCAAAAACATTCAGTACTTC.

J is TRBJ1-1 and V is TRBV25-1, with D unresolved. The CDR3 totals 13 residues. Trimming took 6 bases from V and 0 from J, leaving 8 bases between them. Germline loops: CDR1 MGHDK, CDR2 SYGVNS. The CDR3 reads CASSGDMNTEAFF. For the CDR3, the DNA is TGTGCCAGCAGCGGAGACATGAACACTGAAGCTTTCTTT.

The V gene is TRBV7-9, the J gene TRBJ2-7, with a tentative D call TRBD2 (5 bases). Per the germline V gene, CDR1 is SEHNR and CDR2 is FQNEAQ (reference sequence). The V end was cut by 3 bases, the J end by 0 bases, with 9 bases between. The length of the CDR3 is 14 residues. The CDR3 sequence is CASSFEGLSYEQYF. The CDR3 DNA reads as TGTGCCAGCAGCTTTGAGGGCCTCTCCTACGAGCAGTACTTC.

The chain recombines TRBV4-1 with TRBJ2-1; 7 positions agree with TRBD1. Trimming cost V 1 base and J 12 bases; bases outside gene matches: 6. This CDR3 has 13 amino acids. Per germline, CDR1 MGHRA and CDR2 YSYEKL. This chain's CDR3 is CASSQGLGQMQFF. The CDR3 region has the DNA TGCGCCAGCAGCCAAGGTTTGGGACAGATGCAGTTCTTC.

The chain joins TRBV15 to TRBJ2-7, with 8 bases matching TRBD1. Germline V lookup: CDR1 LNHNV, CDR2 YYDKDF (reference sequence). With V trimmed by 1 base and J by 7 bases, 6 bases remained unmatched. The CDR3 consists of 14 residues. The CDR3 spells CATSRGQGAGEQYF. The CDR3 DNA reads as TGTGCCACCAGCAGAGGCCAGGGGGCTGGAGAGCAGTACTTC.

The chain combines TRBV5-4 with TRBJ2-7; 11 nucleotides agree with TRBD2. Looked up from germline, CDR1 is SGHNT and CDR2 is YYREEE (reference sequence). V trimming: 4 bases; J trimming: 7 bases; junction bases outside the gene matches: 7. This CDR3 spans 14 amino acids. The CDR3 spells CASSRTSGSLEQYF. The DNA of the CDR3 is TGTGCCAGCAGCCGCACTAGCGGGAGTTTAGAGCAGTACTTC.

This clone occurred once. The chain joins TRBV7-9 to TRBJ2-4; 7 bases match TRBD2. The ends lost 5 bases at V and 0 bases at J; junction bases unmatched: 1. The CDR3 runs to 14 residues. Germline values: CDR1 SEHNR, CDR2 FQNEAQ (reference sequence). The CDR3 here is CASSSGIAKNIQYF. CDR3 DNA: TGTGCCAGCAGCAGCGGGATAGCCAAAAACATTCAGTACTTC.

In nucleotides, the CDR3 is TGTGCCAGCAGTCCCTTCAGGGGGCCTCAGCCCCAGCATTTT. As protein: CASSPFRGPQPQHF. V is TRBV28 and J is TRBJ1-5; 8 positions agree with TRBD1. Trimming at V came to 5 bases and at J to 6 bases, leaving 6 bases not matched to a gene. From germline, CDR1 is MDHEN and CDR2 SYDVKM. The length of the CDR3 is 14 residues.

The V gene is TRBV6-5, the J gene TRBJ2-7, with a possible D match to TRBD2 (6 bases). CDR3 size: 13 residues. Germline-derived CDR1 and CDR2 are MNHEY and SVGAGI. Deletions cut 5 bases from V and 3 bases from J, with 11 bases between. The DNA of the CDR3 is TGTGCCAGCAGTCTCCTGGGGGGCTACGAGCAGTACTTC. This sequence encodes CASSLLGGYEQYF.

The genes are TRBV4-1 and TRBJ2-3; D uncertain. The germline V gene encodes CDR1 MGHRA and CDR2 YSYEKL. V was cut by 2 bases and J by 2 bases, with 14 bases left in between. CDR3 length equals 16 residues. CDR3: CASSQTEALLTDTQYF. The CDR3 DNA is TGCGCCAGCAGCCAAACAGAGGCCCTACTCACAGATACGCAGTATTTT.

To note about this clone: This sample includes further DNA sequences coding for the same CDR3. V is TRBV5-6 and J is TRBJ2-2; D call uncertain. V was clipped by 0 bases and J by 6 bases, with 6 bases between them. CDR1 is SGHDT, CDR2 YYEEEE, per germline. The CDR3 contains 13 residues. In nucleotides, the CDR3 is TGTGCCAGCAGCTTGGGAGGTTCCGGGGAGCTGTTTTTT. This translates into CASSLGGSGELFF.

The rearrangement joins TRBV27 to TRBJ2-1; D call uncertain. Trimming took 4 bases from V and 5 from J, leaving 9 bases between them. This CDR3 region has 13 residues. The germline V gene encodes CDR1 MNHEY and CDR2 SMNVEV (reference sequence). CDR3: CASSSLLNNEQFF. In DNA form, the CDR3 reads TGTGCCAGCAGTTCTCTGCTAAACAATGAGCAGTTCTTC.